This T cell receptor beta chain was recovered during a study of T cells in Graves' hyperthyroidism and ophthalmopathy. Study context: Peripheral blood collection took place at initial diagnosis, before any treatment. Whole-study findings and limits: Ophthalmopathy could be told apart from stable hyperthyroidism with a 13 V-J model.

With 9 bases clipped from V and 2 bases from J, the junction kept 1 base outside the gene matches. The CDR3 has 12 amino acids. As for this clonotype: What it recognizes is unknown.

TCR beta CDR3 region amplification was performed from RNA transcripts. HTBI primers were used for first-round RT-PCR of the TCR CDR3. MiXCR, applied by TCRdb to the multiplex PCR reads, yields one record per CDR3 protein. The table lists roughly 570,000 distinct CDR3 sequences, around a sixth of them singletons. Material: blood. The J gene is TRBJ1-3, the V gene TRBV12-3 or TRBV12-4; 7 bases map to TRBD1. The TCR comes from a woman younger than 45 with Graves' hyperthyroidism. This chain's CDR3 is CASDRAGNTIYF. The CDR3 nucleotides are TGTGCCAGTGACAGGGCTGGAAACACCATATATTTT.